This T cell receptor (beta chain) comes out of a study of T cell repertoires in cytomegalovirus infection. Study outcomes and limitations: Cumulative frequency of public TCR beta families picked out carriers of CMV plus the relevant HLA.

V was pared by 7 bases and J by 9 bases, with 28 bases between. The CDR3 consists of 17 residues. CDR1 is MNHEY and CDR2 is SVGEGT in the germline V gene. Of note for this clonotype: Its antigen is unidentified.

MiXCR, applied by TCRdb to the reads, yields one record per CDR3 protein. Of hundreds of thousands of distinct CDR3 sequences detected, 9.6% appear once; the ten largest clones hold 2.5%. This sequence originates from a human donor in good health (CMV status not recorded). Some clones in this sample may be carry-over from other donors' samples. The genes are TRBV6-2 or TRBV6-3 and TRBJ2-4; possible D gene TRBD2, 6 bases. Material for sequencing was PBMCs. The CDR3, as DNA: TGTGCCAGCACCCAGGAGGAGGGGCCCCCAACTAGGGGCATTCAGTACTTC. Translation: CASTQEEGPPTRGIQYF.